The source of this T cell receptor beta chain is a study of blood T cells in healthy people across ages. On this clonotype: Its specificity is unknown.

Overall study results and limits: Nothing was known about donor CMV status, and this possibly confounded expanded clonotype changes. Fewer expanded clones and more diversity marked long-lived versus aged donors.

Next came a second PCR, run for about 7 to 12 cycles, which used a sample-barcoded 5' primer along with a J-beta primer mix. MiXCR, applied by TCRdb to the 5' RACE reads, yields one record per CDR3 protein. The sample has around 1.7 million distinct CDR3 sequences, over 25% seen once. This sequence was found in a woman in her 30s in good health. Specimen: blood.

In DNA, the CDR3 is TGCAGTGGATGGGGGACCCCCCACAATGAGCAGTTCTTC. This gives the protein CSGWGTPHNEQFF. The V and J genes are TRBV20-1 and TRBJ2-1; D is tentatively TRBD1 or TRBD2 (5 bases each). Trimming took off 7 bases at V and 5 bases at J, with 15 bases between the two ends. The CDR3 contains 13 residues. Germline CDR1 reads DFQATT; CDR2 reads SNEGSKA (reference sequence).